The rows below give T cell receptor beta chains drawn from one sample of a study of T cells after yellow fever vaccination. Using its own MiXCR run on the 5' RACE reads, TCRdb lists one record per CDR3 protein. The sample has a few hundred thousand distinct CDR3 sequences, roughly 8.4% seen once. The material sequenced was PBMCs, taken about 41 days after the first yellow fever vaccination. These receptors all stem from a man aged 18 to 30 who received the YFV17D yellow fever vaccine. CDR3s include the opening cysteine and the closing phenylalanine or tryptophan. A D gene is named only where the DNA matches it firmly. For some rows the clone size is stated as once, few or many, or as a class when expanded; others skip it.

d_call clone_size j_call v_call cdr3_nt cdr3_aa
TRBD1 . TRBJ2-3 TRBV7-8 TGTGCCAGCACATACGAAGGGGGCGGGTCAGATACGCAGTATTTT CASTYEGGGSDTQYF
. few TRBJ1-4 TRBV3-1 TGTGCCAGCAGCCAAGATCGGGCAATGAATGAAAAACTGTTTTTT CASSQDRAMNEKLFF
. . TRBJ2-1 TRBV6-5 TGTGCCAGCAGTTACTCGCCGGCCACCTCCTACAATGAGCAGTTCTTC CASSYSPATSYNEQFF
. few TRBJ1-1 TRBV5-1 TGCGCCAGCAGCTTGCTTCGGGCCAAAAAAAGGAACACTGAAGCTTTCTTT CASSLLRAKKRNTEAFF
TRBD1 . TRBJ2-1 TRBV11-1 TGTGCCAGCAGCTTGTGGACAGGGCGCTACAATGAGCAGTTCTTC CASSLWTGRYNEQFF
TRBD2 few TRBJ2-3 TRBV7-3 TGTGCCAGCAGCCTCGCACCCGGGGGGGCCGTAGATACGCAGTATTTT CASSLAPGGAVDTQYF
. few TRBJ2-2 TRBV5-1 TGCGCCAGCAGCTCCGGGACGCGAACCGGGGAGCTGTTTTTT CASSSGTRTGELFF
. . TRBJ2-7 TRBV2 TGTGCCAGCAGTGACAGGGTGGACGAGCAGTACTTC CASSDRVDEQYF
TRBD1 many TRBJ1-1 TRBV15 TGTGCCACCAGCCGGGGACAGGGGAACACTGAAGCTTTCTTT CATSRGQGNTEAFF
. . TRBJ1-1 TRBV5-5 TGTGCCAGCAGCTTGTACCCAACGGTCCGGAACACTGAAGCTTTCTTT CASSLYPTVRNTEAFF
. few TRBJ1-1 TRBV5-1 TGCGCCAGCAGCCTGCCCGACACTGAAGCTTTCTTT CASSLPDTEAFF
. many TRBJ1-6 TRBV7-2 TGTGCCAGCAGCTCCACAGGGAGCGGTAATTCACCCCTCCACTTT CASSSTGSGNSPLHF
TRBD1 many TRBJ1-5 TRBV10-2 TGCGCCAGCGGTGGGACAGGGCGGGATCAGCCCCAGCATTTT CASGGTGRDQPQHF
TRBD2 few TRBJ2-3 TRBV2 TGTGCCATGACTAGCGGCCTTAGCACAGATACGCAGTATTTT CAMTSGLSTDTQYF
TRBD2 few TRBJ2-1 TRBV5-6 TGTGCCAGCAGCTCCCCTGGGGAGCGGGGGGGCCTGATTGAGCAGTTCTTC CASSSPGERGGLIEQFF
. . TRBJ2-3 TRBV5-1 TGCGCCAGCAGCTTGGCTTTTCGAGAGGTAGATACGCAGTATTTT CASSLAFREVDTQYF
. . TRBJ2-2 TRBV7-6 TGTGCCAGCACGAGGGCGTGGGGGCTTGGCGGGGAGCTGTTTTTT CASTRAWGLGGELFF
TRBD2 few TRBJ2-3 TRBV12-3/TRBV12-4 TGTGCCAGCAGCCTCGGGGGGGCCCGGCAGTATTTT CASSLGGARQYF
. . TRBJ1-2 TRBV12-3/TRBV12-4 TGTGCCAGCAGTCCCCGGACGGTCACCTACCTGCGGGGCTACACCTTC CASSPRTVTYLRGYTF
TRBD1 many TRBJ1-3 TRBV7-3 TGTGCCAGCAGCCCGACAGGGGGGTCTGGAAACACCATATATTTT CASSPTGGSGNTIYF
TRBD2 many TRBJ2-5 TRBV9 TGTGCCAGCAGCGTAGCTCCTAACGGGGGGAAGGAGGAGACCCAGTACTTC CASSVAPNGGKEETQYF
TRBD1 . TRBJ1-5 TRBV7-9 TGTGCCAGCAGTCAAGACAGGGGGCTCAGCAATCAGCCCCAGCATTTT CASSQDRGLSNQPQHF
TRBD2 few TRBJ2-3 TRBV7-3 TGTGCCAGCAGCTCATTCGTCGGGGGGGGTCGGGACACAGATACGCAGTATTTT CASSSFVGGGRDTDTQYF
. few TRBJ1-5 TRBV7-9 TGTGCCAGCAGGCCCGACGGGGGAGAGGGTCAGCCCCAGCATTTT CASRPDGGEGQPQHF
. few TRBJ2-7 TRBV19 TGTGCCAGTAGTGAAGTGCAGTACTTC CASSEVQYF
TRBD2 . TRBJ2-5 TRBV2 TGTGCCAGCAACGCGCGGGGGGAGACCCAGTACTTC CASNARGETQYF
. . TRBJ1-3 TRBV7-9 TGTGCCAGCACCGAGACCGGTCGGTCTGGAAACACCATATATTTT CASTETGRSGNTIYF
. few TRBJ2-5 TRBV5-4 TGTGCCAGCAGCGCCGCCACAGGGCATGAGACCCAGTACTTC CASSAATGHETQYF
. few TRBJ1-1 TRBV20-1 TGCAGTGCTAGAGACCCTCCGGGTGTAGAAACTGAAGCTTTCTTT CSARDPPGVETEAFF
TRBD2 few TRBJ2-3 TRBV28 TGTGCCAGCAGTTTAACTAGCGGGAGAGATACGCAGTATTTT CASSLTSGRDTQYF
. few TRBJ1-1 TRBV5-1 TGCGCCAGCAGCGCAGTTCCAGGTGTGAACACTGAAGCTTTCTTT CASSAVPGVNTEAFF
. few TRBJ2-1 TRBV9 TGTGCCAGCAGCGTAAGGCGGGACCGCCTCAGCAATGAGCAGTTCTTC CASSVRRDRLSNEQFF
. . TRBJ1-1 TRBV7-9 TGTGCCAGCAGCTCGAACCGGGATCCAAGGATGAACACTGAAGCTTTCTTT CASSSNRDPRMNTEAFF
. few TRBJ2-7 TRBV6-2/TRBV6-3 TGTGCCAGCTCCGCACAAGAATACGAGCAGTACTTC CASSAQEYEQYF
. few TRBJ1-6 TRBV5-4 TGTGCCAGCAGCTTAACTTCCAATTCACCCCTCCACTTT CASSLTSNSPLHF
TRBD2 many TRBJ2-1 TRBV12-3/TRBV12-4 TGTGCCAGCAGCTTAGCGGGGGGCTACAATGAGCAGTTCTTC CASSLAGGYNEQFF
TRBD1 few TRBJ1-4 TRBV12-3/TRBV12-4 TGTGCCAGCAGTTTTGGGACAGTGAAGGAAAAACTGTTTTTT CASSFGTVKEKLFF
TRBD1 . TRBJ2-1 TRBV7-9 TGTGCCAGCAGCCATTACCAGACCGGGACAGGGGGTTGGCGGGGGAGGAATGAGCAGTTCTTC CASSHYQTGTGGWRGRNEQFF
. few TRBJ2-3 TRBV5-1 TGCGCCAGCAGCCATGGTAGCGAGGATACGCAGTATTTT CASSHGSEDTQYF
. few TRBJ1-1 TRBV4-1 TGCGCCAGCAGCCAAGTAGGCAGGGGAGAGGGTACTGAAGCTTTCTTT CASSQVGRGEGTEAFF
TRBD2 . TRBJ2-3 TRBV14 TGTGCCAGCAGCGGGGGACTAGTCAGGGATACGCAGTATTTT CASSGGLVRDTQYF
TRBD2 few TRBJ2-1 TRBV5-1 TGCGCCAGCAGCTTGGTAACGCTAGCGGGGGGACCGAATTACAATGAGCAGTTCTTC CASSLVTLAGGPNYNEQFF